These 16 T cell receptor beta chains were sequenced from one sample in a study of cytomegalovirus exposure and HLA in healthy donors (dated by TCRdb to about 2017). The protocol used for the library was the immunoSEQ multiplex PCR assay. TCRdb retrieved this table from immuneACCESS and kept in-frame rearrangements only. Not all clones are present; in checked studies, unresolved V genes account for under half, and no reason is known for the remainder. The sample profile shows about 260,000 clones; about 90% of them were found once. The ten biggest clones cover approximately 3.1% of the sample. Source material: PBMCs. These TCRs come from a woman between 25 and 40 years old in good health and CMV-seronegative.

CDR3 sequence reads: CASRPADRAGNTIYF. The DNA of the CDR3 is TGTGCCAGCAGACCAGCTGACAGGGCCGGAAACACCATATATTTT. The chain has TRBV27 and TRBJ1-3; 7 bases fit TRBD1. Germline values: CDR1 MNHEY, CDR2 SMNVEV (reference sequence). Germline trimming cut 6 bases from V and 4 bases from J; bases unmatched to any gene: 9. The length of the CDR3 is 15 residues.

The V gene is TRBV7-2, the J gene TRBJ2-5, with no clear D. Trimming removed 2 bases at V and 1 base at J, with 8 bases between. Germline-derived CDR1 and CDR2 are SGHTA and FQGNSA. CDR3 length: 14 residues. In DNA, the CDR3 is TGTGCCAGCAGCTTAACCAGTACCCAAGAGACCCAGTACTTC. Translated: CASSLTSTQETQYF.

The CDR3 reads CASSQEHYSNQPQHF. CDR3 DNA: TGTGCCAGCAGCCAAGAACATTATAGCAATCAGCCCCAGCATTTT. The chain is built from TRBV4-2 and TRBJ1-5; D not resolved. This CDR3 has 15 residues. Trimming stripped 0 bases from V and 0 bases from J, with 6 bases between. CDR1 and CDR2 from the germline V gene are LGHNA and YNFKEQ.

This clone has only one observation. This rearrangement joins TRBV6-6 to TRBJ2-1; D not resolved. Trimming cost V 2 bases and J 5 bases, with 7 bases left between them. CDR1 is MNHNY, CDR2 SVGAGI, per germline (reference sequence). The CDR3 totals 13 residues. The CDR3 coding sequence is TGTGCCAGCAGTTACCCCGGACACAATGAGCAGTTCTTC. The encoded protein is CASSYPGHNEQFF.

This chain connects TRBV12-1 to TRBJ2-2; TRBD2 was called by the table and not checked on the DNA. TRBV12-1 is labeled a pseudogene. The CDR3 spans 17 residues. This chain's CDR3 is CASTLMAGSGNTGELFF. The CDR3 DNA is TGTGCCAGCACCTTAATGGCCGGTTCGGGAAACACCGGGGAGCTGTTTTTT.

The CDR3 region has the DNA TGTGCCAGCAGTTCAACGGACAGGGGGCACAACGAGCAGTACTTC. Translating it yields CASSSTDRGHNEQYF. V is TRBV27 and J is TRBJ2-7; the match to TRBD1 covers 11 bases. Trimming cost V 4 bases and J 5 bases; bases outside gene matches: 7. CDR3 length: 15 residues. Germline CDR1 and CDR2: MNHEY and SMNVEV (reference sequence).

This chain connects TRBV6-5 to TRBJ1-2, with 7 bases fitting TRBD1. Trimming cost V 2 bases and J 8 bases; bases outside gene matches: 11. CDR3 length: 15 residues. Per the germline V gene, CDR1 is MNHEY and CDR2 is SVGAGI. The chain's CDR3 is CASSYRVQGTEGYTF. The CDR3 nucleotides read TGTGCCAGCAGTTACCGAGTACAGGGGACGGAGGGCTACACCTTC.

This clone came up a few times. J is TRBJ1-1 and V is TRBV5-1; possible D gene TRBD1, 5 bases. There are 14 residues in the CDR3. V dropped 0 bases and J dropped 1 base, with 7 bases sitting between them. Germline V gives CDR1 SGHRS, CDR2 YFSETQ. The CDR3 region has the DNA TGCGCCAGCAGCTTGGGACAGAAGAACACTGAAGCTTTCTTT. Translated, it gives CASSLGQKNTEAFF.

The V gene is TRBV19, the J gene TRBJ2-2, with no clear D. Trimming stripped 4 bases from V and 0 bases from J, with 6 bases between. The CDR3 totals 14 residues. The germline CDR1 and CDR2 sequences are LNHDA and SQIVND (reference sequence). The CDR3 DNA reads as TGTGCCAGTAGTAGCGGAACGAACACCGGGGAGCTGTTTTTT. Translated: CASSSGTNTGELFF.

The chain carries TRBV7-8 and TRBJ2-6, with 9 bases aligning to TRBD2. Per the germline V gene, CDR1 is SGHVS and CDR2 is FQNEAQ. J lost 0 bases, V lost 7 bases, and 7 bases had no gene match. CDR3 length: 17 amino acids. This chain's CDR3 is CASTGSGRTSGANVLTF. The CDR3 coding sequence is TGTGCCAGCACTGGGAGCGGGAGGACCTCTGGGGCCAACGTCCTGACTTTC.

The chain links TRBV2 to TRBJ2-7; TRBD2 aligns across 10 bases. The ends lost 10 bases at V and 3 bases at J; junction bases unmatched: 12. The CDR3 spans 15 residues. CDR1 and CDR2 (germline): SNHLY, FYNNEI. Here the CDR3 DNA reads TGTGCCACTCGAGCGGGCGCTAGCGGGAGCTACGAGCAGTACTTC. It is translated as CATRAGASGSYEQYF.

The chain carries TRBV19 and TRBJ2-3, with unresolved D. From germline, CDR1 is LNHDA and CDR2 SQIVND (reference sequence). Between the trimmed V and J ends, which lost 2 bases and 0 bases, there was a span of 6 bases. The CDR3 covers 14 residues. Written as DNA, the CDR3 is TGTGCCAGTAGTATAATGGCTAGCACAGATACGCAGTATTTT. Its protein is CASSIMASTDTQYF.

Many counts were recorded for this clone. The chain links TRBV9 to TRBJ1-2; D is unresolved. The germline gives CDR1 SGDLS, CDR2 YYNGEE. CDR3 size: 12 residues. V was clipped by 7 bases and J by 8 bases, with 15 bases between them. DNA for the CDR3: TGTGCCAGCGTGGGGTGGGCGTGGGGCTACACCTTC. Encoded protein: CASVGWAWGYTF.

This chain's CDR3 is CASSSVGADTQYF. CDR3 in DNA: TGTGCCAGTAGTTCCGTGGGGGCAGATACGCAGTATTTT. The chain joins TRBV19 to TRBJ2-3; D is perhaps TRBD1 or TRBD2 (5 bases each). This CDR3 region has 13 residues. V was trimmed by 5 bases and J by 4 bases, leaving 10 bases between them. CDR1 is LNHDA, CDR2 SQIVND, per germline (reference sequence). The full variable domain, completed using reference TRBV19 and TRBJ2-3, is DGGITQSPKYLFRKEGQNVTLSCEQNLNHDAMYWYRQDPGQGLRLIYYSQIVNDFQKGDIAEGYSVSREKKESFPLTVTSAQKNPTAFYLCASSSVGADTQYFGPGTRLTVL.

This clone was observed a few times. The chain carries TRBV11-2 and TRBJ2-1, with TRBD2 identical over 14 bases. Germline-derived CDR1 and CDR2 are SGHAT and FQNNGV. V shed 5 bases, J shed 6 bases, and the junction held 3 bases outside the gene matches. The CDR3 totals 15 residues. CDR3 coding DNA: TGTGCCAGCAGCGCGGGACTAGCGGGAGCCAATGAGCAGTTCTTC. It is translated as CASSAGLAGANEQFF.

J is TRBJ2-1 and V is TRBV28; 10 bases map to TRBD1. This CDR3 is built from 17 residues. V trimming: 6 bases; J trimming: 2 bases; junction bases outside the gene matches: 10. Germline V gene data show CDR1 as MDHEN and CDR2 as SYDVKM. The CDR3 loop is CASSLILGQGAYNEQFF. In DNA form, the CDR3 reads TGTGCCAGCAGCCTAATTCTCGGACAGGGGGCCTACAATGAGCAGTTCTTC.